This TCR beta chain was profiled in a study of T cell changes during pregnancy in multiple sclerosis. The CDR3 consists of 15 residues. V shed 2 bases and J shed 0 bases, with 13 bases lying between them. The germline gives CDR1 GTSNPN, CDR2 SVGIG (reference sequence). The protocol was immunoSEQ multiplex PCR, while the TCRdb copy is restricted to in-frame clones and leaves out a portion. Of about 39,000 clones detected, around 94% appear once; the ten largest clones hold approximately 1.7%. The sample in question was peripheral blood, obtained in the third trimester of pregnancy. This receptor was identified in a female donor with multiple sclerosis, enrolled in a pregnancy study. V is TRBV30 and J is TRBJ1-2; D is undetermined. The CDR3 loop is CAWSLDEHANYGYTF. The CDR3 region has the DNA TGTGCCTGGAGTCTTGATGAACATGCTAACTATGGCTACACCTTC. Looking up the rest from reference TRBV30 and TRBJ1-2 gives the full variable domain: SQTIHQWPATLVQPVGSPLSLECTVEGTSNPNLYWYRQAAGRGLQLLFYSVGIGQISSEVPQNLSASRPQDRQFILSSKKLLLSDSGFYLCAWSLDEHANYGYTFGSGTRLTVV.